The 21 T cell receptor beta chains given below trace back to one sample, sequenced in a study of control samples from healthy donors and cancer patients. Clones were read by immunoSEQ multiplex PCR, and TCRdb kept only the in-frame ones, dropping some. Here the sample spans 95,000 to 150,000 clones, about 83% being singletons. The sample was blood. All receptors come from a man aged 25 to 40 in good health.

CDR3 sequence (DNA): TGTGCCAGCAGCTTGGTAGCGGGGGTACGCTCCTACGAGCAGTACTTC. This gives the protein CASSLVAGVRSYEQYF. The rearrangement uses TRBV5-6 and TRBJ2-7; 9 positions agree with TRBD2. The CDR3 extends over 16 amino acids. V lost 0 bases and J lost 0; bases outside the gene matches: 4. Germline CDR1 reads SGHDT; CDR2 reads YYEEEE.

The chain has TRBV29-1 and TRBJ1-3; unclear D gene. Between the trimmed V and J ends, which lost 6 bases and 2 bases, there was a span of 14 bases. The CDR3 is 14 residues long. Germline CDR1 reads SQVTM; CDR2 reads ANQGSEA. The CDR3 is CSVAVTATGNTIYF. CDR3 nucleotides: TGCAGCGTAGCCGTCACGGCTACTGGAAACACCATATATTTT.

V is TRBV5-6 and J is TRBJ1-1; the D is unclear. V lost 4 bases and J 7 bases, leaving 14 bases between the germline ends. Germline V CDR1 and CDR2: SGHDT, YYEEEE. This CDR3 region has 13 residues. CDR3 region: CASSGVGVYEAFF. DNA of the CDR3: TGTGCCAGCAGCGGGGTAGGAGTTTATGAAGCTTTCTTT.

The chain uses TRBV7-9 and TRBJ2-4; tentatively, D is TRBD1 (6 bases). Germline V gene data show CDR1 as SEHNR and CDR2 as FQNEAQ (reference sequence). Trimming shortened V by 8 bases and J by 8 bases, and 13 bases separated the two germline ends. This CDR3 has 12 amino acids. The CDR3 protein is CASGTGSYIQYF. As DNA, the CDR3 is TGTGCCAGCGGCACAGGGAGTTACATTCAGTACTTC.

The chain recombines TRBV18 with TRBJ1-1, with 9 bases aligning to TRBD1. V shed 4 bases, J shed 5 bases, and the junction held 5 bases outside the gene matches. This CDR3 region has 14 residues. Germline assignment: CDR1 KGHSH and CDR2 LQKENI. The CDR3 spells CASSQTGGRTEAFF. The CDR3, as DNA: TGTGCCAGCTCACAGACAGGGGGACGAACTGAAGCTTTCTTT.

The rearrangement links TRBV5-1 to TRBJ1-1, with 8 bases identical to TRBD1. CDR1 is SGHRS and CDR2 is YFSETQ in the germline V gene. CDR3 length equals 12 residues. With 0 bases clipped from V and 13 bases from J, the junction kept 5 bases outside the gene matches. CDR3 protein: CASSLGRGQGFF. In DNA form, the CDR3 reads TGCGCCAGCAGCTTGGGCAGGGGGCAAGGTTTCTTT.

DNA of the CDR3: TGTGCCAGTAGCTTGACAGGGATGGGCAATCAGCCCCAGCATTTT. This sequence encodes CASSLTGMGNQPQHF. The V and J genes are TRBV19 and TRBJ1-5; 7 bases fit TRBD1. V lost 6 bases to trimming and J lost 2 bases; unmatched junction nucleotides: 7. This CDR3 contains 15 residues. CDR1 and CDR2 (germline): LNHDA, SQIVND (reference sequence).

The chain is built from TRBV29-1 and TRBJ1-5; 9 positions match TRBD1. The CDR3 contains 15 residues. The J segment lost 3 bases and the V segment lost 7 bases, leaving 10 bases of the junction unmatched. The germline CDR1 and CDR2 sequences are SQVTM and ANQGSEA. This CDR3 is CSGARDRVTNQPQHF. In DNA, the CDR3 is TGCAGCGGGGCCCGGGACAGGGTCACCAATCAGCCCCAGCATTTT.

To note about this clone: The sample carries other DNA sequences with the same CDR3. The genes are TRBV5-1 and TRBJ2-2; TRBD1 agrees at 11 bases. With 4 bases clipped from V and 6 bases from J, the junction kept 5 bases outside the gene matches. Germline CDR1 SGHRS, CDR2 YFSETQ. The CDR3 extends over 15 amino acids. CDR3 nucleotides: TGCGCCAGCAGCGGCGGGACAGGGGGTTCCGGGGAGCTGTTTTTT. Amino acid sequence: CASSGGTGGSGELFF. Looking up the rest from reference TRBV5-1 and TRBJ2-2 gives the full variable domain: KAGVTQTPRYLIKTRGQQVTLSCSPISGHRSVSWYQQTPGQGLQFLFEYFSETQRNKGNFPGRFSGRQFSNSRSEMNVSTLELGDSALYLCASSGGTGGSGELFFGEGSRLTVL.

The gene calls are TRBV3-1 (or the pseudogene TRBV3-2) and TRBJ2-1; no firm D call. The CDR3 sequence is 14 residues long. The germline CDR1 and CDR2 sequences are LGHDT and YNNKEL (reference sequence). Trimming took off 0 bases at V and 6 bases at J, with 9 bases between the two ends. Here the CDR3 DNA reads TGTGCCAGCAGCCAAGATGGAGTCACCAATGAGCAGTTCTTC. As protein: CASSQDGVTNEQFF.

The chain combines TRBV19 with TRBJ1-1, with D unresolved. CDR3 length: 16 residues. The ends were cut back, 1 base at V and 3 bases at J, with 15 bases in the middle. CDR1 LNHDA and CDR2 SQIVND come from the germline V gene (reference sequence). The CDR3 nucleotides read TGTGCCAGTAGTATAGGGGTGGCCCGGAGGGACACTGAAGCTTTCTTT. Translation: CASSIGVARRDTEAFF.

J is TRBJ1-5 and V is TRBV6-5; TRBD1 aligns across 7 bases. The J segment lost 0 bases and the V segment lost 4 bases, leaving 6 bases of the junction unmatched. Germline assignment: CDR1 MNHEY and CDR2 SVGAGI. This CDR3 spans 16 amino acids. The chain's CDR3 is CASSLFGTDSNQPQHF. CDR3 sequence (DNA): TGTGCCAGCAGTTTATTTGGGACAGATAGCAATCAGCCCCAGCATTTT.

The chain employs TRBV5-1 and TRBJ1-6; D is undetermined. This CDR3 has 16 residues. Trimming took 5 bases from V and 0 from J, leaving 12 bases between them. CDR1 is SGHRS, CDR2 YFSETQ, per germline. This chain's CDR3 is CASRRNPTSYNSPLHF. In DNA, the CDR3 is TGCGCCAGCAGACGGAACCCTACCTCCTATAATTCACCCCTCCACTTT. Based on the CDR3 plus reference TRBV5-1 and TRBJ1-6, the full variable domain is KAGVTQTPRYLIKTRGQQVTLSCSPISGHRSVSWYQQTPGQGLQFLFEYFSETQRNKGNFPGRFSGRQFSNSRSEMNVSTLELGDSALYLCASRRNPTSYNSPLHFGNGTRLTVT.

The V and J genes are TRBV5-1 and TRBJ2-3, with 10 bases lining up with TRBD1. This CDR3 region has 13 residues. Germline lookup yields CDR1 SGHRS and CDR2 YFSETQ. With V trimmed by 8 bases and J by 4 bases, 4 bases remained unmatched. The CDR3 here is CASRTGGADTQYF. DNA for the CDR3: TGCGCCAGTCGGACAGGGGGAGCAGATACGCAGTATTTT.

The chain is built from TRBV19 and TRBJ1-1; no firm D call. The CDR3 runs to 13 residues. Trimming removed 5 bases at V and 0 bases at J, with 7 bases between. Germline CDR1 reads LNHDA; CDR2 reads SQIVND (reference sequence). CDR3 bases: TGTGCCAGTAGTCCTCGGATGAACACTGAAGCTTTCTTT. It is translated as CASSPRMNTEAFF.

The chain is built from TRBV7-9 and TRBJ1-2; maybe TRBD1 (6 bases). CDR3 length: 16 amino acids. V was cut by 4 bases and J by 0 bases, with 15 bases left in between. The germline V gene has CDR1 SEHNR and CDR2 FQNEAQ (reference sequence). The CDR3 DNA reads TGTGCCAGCAGCTCCTCTGACAGGCCCGCTAACTATGGCTACACCTTC. It yields the protein CASSSSDRPANYGYTF.

The V and J genes are TRBV2 and TRBJ2-2, with D possibly being TRBD2 (7 bases). The CDR3 spans 16 residues. The germline gives CDR1 SNHLY, CDR2 FYNNEI. V lost 4 bases and J lost 1, with 13 bases in between. CDR3 residues: CASSGAGALNTGELFF. The DNA of the CDR3 is TGTGCCAGCAGTGGGGCGGGGGCCCTGAACACCGGGGAGCTGTTTTTT.

V is TRBV15 and J is TRBJ2-1; D may match TRBD1 or TRBD2 (5 bases each). The CDR3 extends over 15 amino acids. Germline assignment: CDR1 LNHNV and CDR2 YYDKDF (reference sequence). V dropped 0 bases and J dropped 7 bases, with 13 bases sitting between them. The CDR3 bases are TGTGCCACCAGCAGAGATGACAGAGGGTTTAATGAGCAGTTCTTC. Its translation is CATSRDDRGFNEQFF.

This clone was observed a handful of times. The genes are TRBV5-1 and TRBJ1-6, with 7 bases aligning to TRBD1. This CDR3 has 16 amino acids. Germline CDR1 reads SGHRS; CDR2 reads YFSETQ. Trimming cost V 4 bases and J 11 bases; bases outside gene matches: 15. The CDR3 nucleotides read TGCGCCAGCAGCCCCTTGGTGGGAGGGGGCGATACACCCCTCCACTTT. Residues: CASSPLVGGGDTPLHF.

The chain couples TRBV3-1 (or the pseudogene TRBV3-2) to TRBJ1-1, with TRBD1 as a possible D gene (5 bases). Germline V gene data show CDR1 as LGHDT and CDR2 as YNNKEL (reference sequence). This CDR3 contains 14 residues. Trimming cost V 2 bases and J 8 bases, with 15 bases left between them. CDR3 nucleotide sequence: TGTGCCAGCAGCCAAATAGGAAGGGGCGGGGAAGCTTTCTTT. Protein sequence: CASSQIGRGGEAFF.

V gene TRBV6-5 combines with J gene TRBJ1-1; 8 bases agree with TRBD1. The CDR3 is 14 residues long. V was pared by 4 bases and J by 6 bases, with 7 bases of the junction left unmatched. From germline, CDR1 is MNHEY and CDR2 SVGAGI. The DNA for the CDR3 is TGTGCCAGCAGTTCCTGGACAGGGCAGGCTGAAGCTTTCTTT. Protein product: CASSSWTGQAEAFF.